This T cell receptor beta chain was obtained from a study of chronic HIV infection and antiretroviral therapy. TCRdb reprocessed the 5' RACE reads via MiXCR and lists one record per CDR3 protein. The sample includes 40,000 to 60,000 distinct CDR3 sequences, under 20% seen only once; the top ten take under 3.5%. The CDR3 contains 14 residues. Per the germline V gene, CDR1 is SGDLS and CDR2 is YYNGEE. The ends lost 4 bases at V and 1 base at J; junction bases unmatched: 4. The chain recombines TRBV9 with TRBJ2-5; the match to TRBD1 covers 7 bases. The sequence was obtained from an adult who had HIV and had not received antiretroviral therapy, or was an uninfected healthy control (not recorded which). Sequencing was carried out using peripheral blood. CDR3 sequence (DNA): TGTGCCAGCAGCCCCCGGGACAGCCAAGAGACCCAGTACTTC. Protein sequence: CASSPRDSQETQYF.